This T cell receptor (beta chain) was profiled in a study of cytomegalovirus exposure and HLA in healthy donors. Looking at the study overall: Early release data held 85 million or so unique TCRs from HLA-typed donors. Study-wide results and limits: A later analysis showed TCR association rates differing by HLA locus, peaking at DRB1 and lowest at HLA-C.

Trimming stripped 0 bases from V and 0 bases from J, with 8 bases between. The germline V gene encodes CDR1 LGHNA and CDR2 YNFKEQ. The CDR3 contains 15 residues. The study ran its PCR with 60 Vbeta and 13 Jbeta primers. Here immunoSEQ multiplex PCR was the method, and the copy in TCRdb shows in-frame clones only, minus some. This table holds 110,000 to 150,000 clones. These donors, healthy bone marrow donors, were studied. The donors, nominally healthy at sampling, likely had unrecorded immune exposures. As regards this clone: Its antigen is not identified.

Sample: PBMCs. The clonotype was recovered from a male donor in good health and CMV-seronegative. The rearrangement links TRBV4-2 to TRBJ1-1; maybe TRBD1 (5 bases). The CDR3 DNA is TGTGCCAGCAGCCAAGATGGCAGGGTGAACACTGAAGCTTTCTTT. Translated: CASSQDGRVNTEAFF.